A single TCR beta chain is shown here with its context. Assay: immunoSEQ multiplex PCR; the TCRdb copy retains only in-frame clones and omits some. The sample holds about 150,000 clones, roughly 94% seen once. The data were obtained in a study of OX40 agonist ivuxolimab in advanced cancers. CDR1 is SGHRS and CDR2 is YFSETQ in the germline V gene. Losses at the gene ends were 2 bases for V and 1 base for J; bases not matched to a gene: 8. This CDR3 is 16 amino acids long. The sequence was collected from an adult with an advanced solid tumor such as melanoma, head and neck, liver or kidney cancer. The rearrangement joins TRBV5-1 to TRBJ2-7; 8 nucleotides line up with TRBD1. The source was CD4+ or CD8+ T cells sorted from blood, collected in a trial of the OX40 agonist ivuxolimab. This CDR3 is CASSLELRGRSYEQYF. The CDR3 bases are TGCGCCAGCAGCTTAGAGCTCAGGGGGCGATCCTACGAGCAGTACTTC.